Each of the 23 T cell receptor beta chains below was sequenced from the same sample in a study of blood T cells in healthy people across ages. Primers used in a second PCR of roughly 6 to 12 cycles were a sample-barcoded 5' primer and a J-beta primer mix. TCRdb re-called the 5' RACE reads through MiXCR, storing one row per CDR3 protein. The sample shows under 850,000 distinct CDR3 sequences, 35% to 40% of them seen only once. The sample comprised blood. The receptor set was obtained from a man younger than 30 in good health.

This clonotype occurred a few times. The genes are TRBV2 and TRBJ1-6; no definite D call. V was pared by 1 base and J by 6 bases, with 10 bases between. The CDR3 loop spans 15 amino acids. The germline V gene encodes CDR1 SNHLY and CDR2 FYNNEI. CDR3 in amino acids: CASSEGGVSNSPLHF. CDR3 sequence (DNA): TGTGCCAGCAGTGAAGGAGGAGTCTCTAATTCACCCCTCCACTTT.

The chain links TRBV20-1 to TRBJ2-7; tentatively, D is TRBD1 (6 bases). The CDR3 sequence is 15 residues long. V was trimmed by 0 bases and J by 2 bases, leaving 14 bases between them. Germline V gene lookup returns CDR1 DFQATT and CDR2 SNEGSKA (reference sequence). Written as DNA, the CDR3 is TGCAGTGCTAGAGACCCCACAGGGCCCCCCTACGAGCAGTACTTC. Its translation is CSARDPTGPPYEQYF.

This clonotype has a handful of counts. The CDR3 DNA reads TGTGCCAGCAGTTCCGGGGACAGCTTCAATCAGCCCCAGCATTTT. Its protein product is CASSSGDSFNQPQHF. This chain uses TRBV12-3 or TRBV12-4 with TRBJ1-5; 7 bases match TRBD1. V lost 4 bases and J lost 3; bases outside the gene matches: 6. CDR3 length: 15 residues.

This clonotype appeared a few times. The chain carries TRBV5-1 and TRBJ2-7; 9 positions agree with TRBD2. Germline V gives CDR1 SGHRS, CDR2 YFSETQ. The CDR3 is made up of 14 amino acids. The V and J ends lost 5 bases and 7 bases, in that order; junction bases with no gene match: 10. The CDR3 region has the DNA TGCGCCAGCAGGGGCGGGGGGGGCTACAATGAGCAGTACTTC. It codes for CASRGGGGYNEQYF.

This clonotype was seen more than once but under ten times. The chain combines TRBV20-1 with TRBJ1-1; 8 nucleotides align to TRBD1. CDR3 length equals 15 residues. Germline V gene sequence: CDR1 DFQATT, CDR2 SNEGSKA (reference sequence). Unmatched junction bases numbered 9, after V lost 5 bases and J lost 1 base. CDR3 nucleotide sequence: TGCAGTGCTCGACAGGGGCTCATGGAGAACACTGAAGCTTTCTTT. It specifies CSARQGLMENTEAFF.

This clonotype was detected only once. The chain couples TRBV20-1 to TRBJ2-2, with a tentative D call TRBD2 (5 bases). V was trimmed by 0 bases and J by 6 bases, leaving 11 bases between them. The germline V gene has CDR1 DFQATT and CDR2 SNEGSKA (reference sequence). The CDR3 contains 14 residues. In DNA, the CDR3 is TGCAGTGCTAGAGATTTCAGGCGGGCCGGGGAGCTGTTTTTT. It codes for CSARDFRRAGELFF.

This clonotype showed up just a few times. V usage is TRBV7-9 and J usage is TRBJ1-2; possible D gene TRBD1, 5 bases. The CDR3 is 12 amino acids. CDR1 and CDR2 (germline): SEHNR, FQNEAQ (reference sequence). V was shortened by 5 bases and J by 10 bases, with 14 bases between the two germline ends. CDR3 DNA sequence: TGTGCCAGCAGCCCGGGGGGAATCTTCTACACCTTC. It encodes CASSPGGIFYTF.

V is TRBV6-2 or TRBV6-3 and J is TRBJ1-5, with D hard to call. V was clipped by 6 bases and J by 7 bases, with 16 bases between them. Looked up from germline, CDR1 is MNHEY and CDR2 is SVGEGT. The CDR3 consists of 14 residues. CDR3: CASSLIGLGQPQHF. CDR3 DNA: TGTGCCAGCAGCCTGATAGGGCTGGGACAGCCCCAGCATTTT.

This clonotype was seen repeatedly, ten times or more. CDR3 amino acids: CASTWGSGADTQYF. CDR3 coding DNA: TGTGCCAGCACCTGGGGTAGCGGCGCAGATACGCAGTATTTT. This chain connects TRBV12-3 or TRBV12-4 to TRBJ2-3; D may be TRBD2 (6 bases). The CDR3 extends over 14 amino acids. Trimming cost V 7 bases and J 4 bases, with 15 bases left between them.

This clonotype was detected only a few times. The CDR3 region is CASSLPLAAETQYF. The CDR3 coding sequence is TGTGCCAGCAGCTTACCACTAGCAGCGGAGACCCAGTACTTC. The chain has TRBV7-2 and TRBJ2-5; possible D gene TRBD2, 6 bases. This CDR3 is built from 14 residues. Per the germline V gene, CDR1 is SGHTA and CDR2 is FQGNSA. V lost 2 bases and J 5 bases, leaving 12 bases between the germline ends.

V gene TRBV2 combines with J gene TRBJ1-4; D is unclear. Trimming took off 8 bases at V and 0 bases at J, with 7 bases between the two ends. This CDR3 is 13 amino acids long. Germline CDR1 reads SNHLY; CDR2 reads FYNNEI. The CDR3 spells CASGRATNEKLFF. The CDR3 DNA is TGTGCCAGCGGTAGGGCAACTAATGAAAAACTGTTTTTT.

The rearrangement joins TRBV4-3 to TRBJ2-1; the match to TRBD2 covers 11 bases. Losses at the gene ends were 2 bases for V and 6 bases for J; bases not matched to a gene: 6. Germline V gene data show CDR1 as LGHNA and CDR2 as YSLEER. This CDR3 has 16 residues. CDR3 in DNA: TGCGCCAGCAGCCAAACCTCTAGCGGGGGGAGCAATGAGCAGTTCTTC. Protein product: CASSQTSSGGSNEQFF.

The rearrangement uses TRBV25-1 and TRBJ2-1, with 9 bases identical to TRBD1. The CDR3 is made up of 15 amino acids. Germline CDR1 is MGHDK and CDR2 is SYGVNS. Unmatched junction bases numbered 4, after V lost 7 bases and J lost 0 bases. CDR3 nucleotide sequence: TGTGCCAGCAACGGACAGGGGAGCTCCTACAATGAGCAGTTCTTC. It yields the protein CASNGQGSSYNEQFF.

Only a few counts were recorded for this clonotype. The chain carries TRBV11-2 and TRBJ2-1, with 8 bases fitting TRBD2. Germline CDR1 and CDR2: SGHAT and FQNNGV. With 6 bases clipped from V and 8 bases from J, the junction kept 6 bases outside the gene matches. CDR3 size: 13 residues. In nucleotides, the CDR3 is TGTGCCAGCAGTCGGCGGGGGGCGCATGAGCAGTTCTTC. This codes for CASSRRGAHEQFF.

The chain combines TRBV12-3 or TRBV12-4 with TRBJ2-7, with a possible D match to TRBD2 (6 bases). This CDR3 is 15 amino acids long. Trimming shortened V by 5 bases and J by 9 bases, and 23 bases separated the two germline ends. In nucleotides, the CDR3 is TGTGCCAGCAGTACCTGGGGGGTACTTTACAATGGGCAGTACTTC. Protein product: CASSTWGVLYNGQYF.

This chain connects TRBV10-3 to TRBJ2-7, with D maybe TRBD1 (6 bases). This CDR3 comprises 12 residues. The V gene's germline CDR1 is ENHRY and CDR2 SYGVKD. Trimming pared 8 bases from V and 0 bases from J, leaving 8 bases between. CDR3 sequence: CAIGDISYEQYF. Written as DNA, the CDR3 is TGTGCCATCGGGGACATCTCCTACGAGCAGTACTTC.

In this sample, this clonotype turned up many times. This sequence joins TRBV2 and TRBJ2-1; 7 positions match TRBD1. Germline V gene sequence: CDR1 SNHLY, CDR2 FYNNEI. The CDR3 spans 13 residues. Trimming took 7 bases from V and 6 from J; bases not matched to a gene: 6. The CDR3 sequence: CASNWGQSNEQFF. The CDR3, as DNA: TGTGCCAGCAATTGGGGACAGAGCAATGAGCAGTTCTTC.

The chain couples TRBV5-1 to TRBJ2-3; 7 nucleotides match TRBD2. The J segment lost 14 bases and the V segment lost 4 bases, leaving 16 bases of the junction unmatched. The germline V gene encodes CDR1 SGHRS and CDR2 YFSETQ. CDR3 length equals 14 residues. The CDR3: CASSPDPTSTTPYF. In nucleotides, the CDR3 is TGCGCCAGCAGCCCGGACCCGACTAGCACAACCCCGTATTTT.

The chain links TRBV12-3 or TRBV12-4 to TRBJ2-2; 11 nucleotides align to TRBD2. The V and J ends lost 10 bases and 8 bases, in that order; junction bases with no gene match: 12. This CDR3 has 15 amino acids. The CDR3 region is CATSGLAGGKGELFF. For the CDR3, the DNA is TGTGCCACTTCGGGGCTAGCGGGGGGCAAGGGGGAGCTGTTTTTT.

This rearrangement joins TRBV5-1 to TRBJ1-2, with a possible D match to TRBD1 (5 bases). The CDR3 extends over 12 amino acids. The germline V and J ends were trimmed by 7 bases and 4 bases, with 11 bases remaining between them. Germline-derived CDR1 and CDR2 are SGHRS and YFSETQ. The CDR3 sequence: CASAGAFYGYTF. CDR3 bases: TGCGCCAGCGCCGGGGCCTTCTATGGCTACACCTTC.

There are a few counts of this clonotype. The V gene is TRBV4-1, the J gene TRBJ1-4; 9 nucleotides align to TRBD1. Germline CDR1 reads MGHRA; CDR2 reads YSYEKL. Germline trimming cut 3 bases from V and 8 bases from J; bases unmatched to any gene: 7. CDR3 length equals 15 residues. The CDR3: CASSHGQGITEKLFF. In DNA, the CDR3 is TGCGCCAGCAGCCATGGACAGGGGATCACGGAAAAACTGTTTTTT.

The V and J genes are TRBV29-1 and TRBJ2-5; 11 bases match TRBD2. Per germline, CDR1 SQVTM and CDR2 ANQGSEA. V lost 8 bases to trimming and J lost 11 bases; unmatched junction nucleotides: 16. The CDR3 spans 14 residues. CDR3 sequence (DNA): TGCAGCTTGGGGACTAGCGGTTCGTACAATGAGCAGTACTTC. This sequence encodes CSLGTSGSYNEQYF.

This clonotype has a handful of counts. The CDR3 region is CASSATGGYTGELFF. The CDR3 nucleotides read TGTGCCAGCAGTGCGACAGGGGGCTACACCGGGGAGCTGTTTTTT. V and J are TRBV6-1 and TRBJ2-2; 10 bases line up with TRBD1. The germline V gene encodes CDR1 MNHNS and CDR2 SASEGT. J lost 3 bases, V lost 4 bases, and 2 bases had no gene match. The CDR3 is 15 residues long.